This T cell receptor (beta chain) was identified in a study of T cell changes during pregnancy in multiple sclerosis. This CDR3 is built from 14 residues. V dropped 6 bases and J dropped 4 bases, with 13 bases sitting between them. In germline, CDR1 is MDHEN, CDR2 SYDVKM. Assay used: immunoSEQ multiplex PCR; TCRdb lists only in-frame clones, some missing. Of fewer than 50,000 clones listed, 91% are singletons. The specimen comprised CD4+ T cells from peripheral blood mononuclear cells, sampled in the second trimester of pregnancy. This clonotype originated in a female donor in good health, enrolled as a control in a pregnancy study. The chain uses TRBV28 and TRBJ2-1; D ambiguous. For the CDR3, the DNA is TGTGCCAGCAGGTGGAGAGCAACATACAATGAGCAGTTCTTC. Translated, it gives CASRWRATYNEQFF.